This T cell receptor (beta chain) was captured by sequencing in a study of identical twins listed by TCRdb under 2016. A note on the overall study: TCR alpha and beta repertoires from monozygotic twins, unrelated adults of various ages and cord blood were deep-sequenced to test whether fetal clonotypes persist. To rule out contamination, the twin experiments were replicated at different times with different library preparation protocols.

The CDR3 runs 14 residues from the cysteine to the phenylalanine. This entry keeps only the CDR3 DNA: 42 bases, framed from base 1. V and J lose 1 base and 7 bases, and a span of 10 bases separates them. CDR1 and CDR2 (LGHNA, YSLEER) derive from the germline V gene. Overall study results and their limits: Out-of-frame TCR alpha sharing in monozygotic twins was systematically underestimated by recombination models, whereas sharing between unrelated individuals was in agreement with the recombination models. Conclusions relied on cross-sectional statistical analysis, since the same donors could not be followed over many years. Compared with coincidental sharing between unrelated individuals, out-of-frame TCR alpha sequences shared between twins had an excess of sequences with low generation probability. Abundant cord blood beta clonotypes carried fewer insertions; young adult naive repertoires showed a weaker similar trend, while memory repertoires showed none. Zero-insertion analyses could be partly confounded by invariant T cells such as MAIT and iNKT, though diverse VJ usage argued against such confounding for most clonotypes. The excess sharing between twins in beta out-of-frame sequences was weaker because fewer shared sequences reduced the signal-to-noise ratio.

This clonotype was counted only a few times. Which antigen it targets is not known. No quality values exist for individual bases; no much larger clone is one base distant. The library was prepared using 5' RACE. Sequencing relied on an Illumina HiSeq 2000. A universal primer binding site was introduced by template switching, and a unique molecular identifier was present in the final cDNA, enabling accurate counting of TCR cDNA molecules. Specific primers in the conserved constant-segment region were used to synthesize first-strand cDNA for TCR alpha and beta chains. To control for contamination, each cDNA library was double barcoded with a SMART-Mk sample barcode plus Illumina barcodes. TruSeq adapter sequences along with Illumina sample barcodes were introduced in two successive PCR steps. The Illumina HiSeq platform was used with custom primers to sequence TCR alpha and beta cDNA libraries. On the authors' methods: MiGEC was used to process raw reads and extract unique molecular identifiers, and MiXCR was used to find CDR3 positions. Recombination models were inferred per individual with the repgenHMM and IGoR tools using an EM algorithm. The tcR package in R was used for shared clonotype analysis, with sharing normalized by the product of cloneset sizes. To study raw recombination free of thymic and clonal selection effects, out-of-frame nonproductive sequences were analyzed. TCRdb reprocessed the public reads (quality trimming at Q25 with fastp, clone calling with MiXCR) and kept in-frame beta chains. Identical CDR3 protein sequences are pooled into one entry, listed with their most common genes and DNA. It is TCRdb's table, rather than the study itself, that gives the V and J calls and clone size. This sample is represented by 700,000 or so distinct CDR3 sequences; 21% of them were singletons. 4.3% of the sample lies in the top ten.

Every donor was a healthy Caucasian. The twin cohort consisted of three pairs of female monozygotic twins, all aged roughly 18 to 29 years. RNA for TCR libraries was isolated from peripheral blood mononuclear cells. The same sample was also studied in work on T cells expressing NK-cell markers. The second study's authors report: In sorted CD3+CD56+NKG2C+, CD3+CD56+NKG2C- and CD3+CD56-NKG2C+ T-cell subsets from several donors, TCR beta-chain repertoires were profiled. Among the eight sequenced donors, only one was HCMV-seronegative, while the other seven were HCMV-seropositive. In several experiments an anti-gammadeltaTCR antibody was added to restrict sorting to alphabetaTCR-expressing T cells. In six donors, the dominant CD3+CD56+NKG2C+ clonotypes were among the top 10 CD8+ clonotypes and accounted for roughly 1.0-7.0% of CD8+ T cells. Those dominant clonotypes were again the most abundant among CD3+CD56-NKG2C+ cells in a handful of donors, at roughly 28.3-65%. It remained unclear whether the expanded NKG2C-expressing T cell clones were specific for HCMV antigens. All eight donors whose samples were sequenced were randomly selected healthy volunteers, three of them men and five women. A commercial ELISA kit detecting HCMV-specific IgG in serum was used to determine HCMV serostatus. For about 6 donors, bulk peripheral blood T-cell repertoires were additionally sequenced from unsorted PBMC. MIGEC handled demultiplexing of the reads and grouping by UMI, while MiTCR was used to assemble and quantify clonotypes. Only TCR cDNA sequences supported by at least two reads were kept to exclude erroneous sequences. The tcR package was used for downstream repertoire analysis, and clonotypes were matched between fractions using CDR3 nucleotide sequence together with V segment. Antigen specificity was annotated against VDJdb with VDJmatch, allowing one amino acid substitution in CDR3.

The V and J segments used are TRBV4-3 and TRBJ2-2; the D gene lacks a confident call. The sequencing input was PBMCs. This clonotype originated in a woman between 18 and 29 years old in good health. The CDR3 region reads CASSQVGHGGELFF. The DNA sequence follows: TGCGCCAGCAGCCAAGTGGGCCATGGCGGGGAGCTGTTTTTT.